This TCR beta chain was found in a study of T cells in localized non-small cell lung cancer. Study results and limitations: Exceeding tumor, uninvolved adjacent lung had the highest T cell clonality. Greater blood T cell density accompanied longer overall survival. Adjacent lung tissue had a median around 50 of the top 100 clones found in the tumor.

Germline assignment: CDR1 LGHNA and CDR2 YNFKEQ. V was cut by 0 bases and J by 6 bases, with 7 bases left in between. This CDR3 region has 13 residues. Some clones are missing from TCRdb's copy, which holds only in-frame ones; the method was immunoSEQ multiplex PCR. This sample has around 25,000 clones, with roughly nine tenths found just once. This clone was detected once. The antigen is undetermined. The source was peripheral blood, collected before any cancer treatment. The rearrangement uses TRBV4-2 and TRBJ2-3; no clear D. The receptor's source is a man aged 40 to 69 with stage I squamous cell lung carcinoma. As DNA, the CDR3 is TGTGCCAGCAGCCAAGATGTTAGGGATACGCAGTATTTT. It translates to CASSQDVRDTQYF.